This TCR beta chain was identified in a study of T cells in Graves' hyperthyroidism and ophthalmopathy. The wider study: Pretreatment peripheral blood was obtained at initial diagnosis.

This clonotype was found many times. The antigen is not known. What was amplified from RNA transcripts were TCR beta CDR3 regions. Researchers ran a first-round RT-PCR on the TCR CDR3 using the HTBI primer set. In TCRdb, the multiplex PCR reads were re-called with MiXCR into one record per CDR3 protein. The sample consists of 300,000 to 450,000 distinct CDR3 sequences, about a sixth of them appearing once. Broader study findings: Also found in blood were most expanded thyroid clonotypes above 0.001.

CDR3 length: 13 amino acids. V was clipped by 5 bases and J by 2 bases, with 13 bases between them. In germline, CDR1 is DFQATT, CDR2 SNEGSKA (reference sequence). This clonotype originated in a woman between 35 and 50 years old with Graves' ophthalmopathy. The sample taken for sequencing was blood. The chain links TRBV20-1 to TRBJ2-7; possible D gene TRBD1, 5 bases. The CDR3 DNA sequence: TGCAGTGCTTTCGCGGCAGGGACCTACGAGCAGTACTTC. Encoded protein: CSAFAAGTYEQYF.